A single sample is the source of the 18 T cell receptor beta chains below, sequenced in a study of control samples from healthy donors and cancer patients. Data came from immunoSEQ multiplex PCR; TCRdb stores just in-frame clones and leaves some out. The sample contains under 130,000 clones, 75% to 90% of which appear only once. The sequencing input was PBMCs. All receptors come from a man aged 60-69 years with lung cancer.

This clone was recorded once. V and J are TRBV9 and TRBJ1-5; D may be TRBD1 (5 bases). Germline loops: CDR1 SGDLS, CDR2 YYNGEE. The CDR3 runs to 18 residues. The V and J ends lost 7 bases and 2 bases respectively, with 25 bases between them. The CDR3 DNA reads TGTGCCAGCTGCAGAGCAATTACAGGTTCGGGGGGCAATCAGCCCCAGCATTTT. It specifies CASCRAITGSGGNQPQHF. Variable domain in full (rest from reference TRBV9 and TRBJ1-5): DSGVTQTPKHLITATGQRVTLRCSPRSGDLSVYWYQQSLDQGLQFLIQYYNGEERAKGNILERFSAQQFPDLHSELNLSSLELGDSALYFCASCRAITGSGGNQPQHFGDGTRLSIL.

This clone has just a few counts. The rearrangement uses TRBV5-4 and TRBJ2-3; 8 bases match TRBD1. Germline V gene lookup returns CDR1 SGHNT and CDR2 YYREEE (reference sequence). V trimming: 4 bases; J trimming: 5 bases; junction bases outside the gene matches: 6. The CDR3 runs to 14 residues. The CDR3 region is CASSRGQVLDTQYF. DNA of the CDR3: TGTGCCAGCAGCAGGGGACAGGTCTTAGATACGCAGTATTTT.

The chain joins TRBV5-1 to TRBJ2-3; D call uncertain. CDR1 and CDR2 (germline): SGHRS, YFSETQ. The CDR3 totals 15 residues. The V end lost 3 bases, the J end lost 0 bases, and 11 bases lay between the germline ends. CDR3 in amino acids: CASSYAGSSTDTQYF. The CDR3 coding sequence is TGCGCCAGCAGCTACGCAGGCAGCAGCACAGATACGCAGTATTTT.

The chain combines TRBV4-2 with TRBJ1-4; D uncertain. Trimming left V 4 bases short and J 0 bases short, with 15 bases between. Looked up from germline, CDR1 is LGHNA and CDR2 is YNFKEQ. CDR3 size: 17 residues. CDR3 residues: CASSRSLPGTTNEKLFF. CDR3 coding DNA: TGTGCCAGCAGCCGTTCTCTACCGGGAACAACTAATGAAAAACTGTTTTTT.

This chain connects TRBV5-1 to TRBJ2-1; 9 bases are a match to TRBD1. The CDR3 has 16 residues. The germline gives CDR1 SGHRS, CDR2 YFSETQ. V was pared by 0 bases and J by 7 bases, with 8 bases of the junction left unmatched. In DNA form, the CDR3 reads TGCGCCAGCAGCTTGGATGCCGGGACAGGGAGAAATGAGCAGTTCTTC. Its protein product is CASSLDAGTGRNEQFF.

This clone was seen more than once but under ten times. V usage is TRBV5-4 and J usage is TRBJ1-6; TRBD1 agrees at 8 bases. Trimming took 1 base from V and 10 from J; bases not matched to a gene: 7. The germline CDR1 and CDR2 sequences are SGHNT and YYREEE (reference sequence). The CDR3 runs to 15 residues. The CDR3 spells CASSLRAGGESPLHF. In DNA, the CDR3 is TGTGCCAGCAGCTTGCGTGCAGGGGGCGAATCACCCCTCCACTTT.

CDR3 nucleotide sequence: TGTGCCAGCAGTGAAGCGCTTCAGGGACTGGGATATCAGCCCCAGCATTTT. Amino acid sequence: CASSEALQGLGYQPQHF. The J gene is TRBJ1-5, the V gene TRBV2; D is possibly TRBD1 (5 bases). Deletions cut 0 bases from V and 5 bases from J, with 17 bases between. The CDR3 is 17 amino acids. CDR1 is SNHLY, CDR2 FYNNEI, per germline.

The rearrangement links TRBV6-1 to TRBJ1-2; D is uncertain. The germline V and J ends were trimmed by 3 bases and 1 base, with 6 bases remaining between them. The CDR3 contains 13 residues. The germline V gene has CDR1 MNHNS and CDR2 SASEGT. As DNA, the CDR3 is TGTGCCAGCAGTGAGATCCTTAACTATGGCTACACCTTC. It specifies CASSEILNYGYTF.

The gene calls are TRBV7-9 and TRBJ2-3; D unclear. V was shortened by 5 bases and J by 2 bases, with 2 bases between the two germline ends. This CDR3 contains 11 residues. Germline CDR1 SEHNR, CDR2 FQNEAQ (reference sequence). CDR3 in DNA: TGTGCCAGCAGCGTCACAGATACGCAGTATTTT. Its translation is CASSVTDTQYF.

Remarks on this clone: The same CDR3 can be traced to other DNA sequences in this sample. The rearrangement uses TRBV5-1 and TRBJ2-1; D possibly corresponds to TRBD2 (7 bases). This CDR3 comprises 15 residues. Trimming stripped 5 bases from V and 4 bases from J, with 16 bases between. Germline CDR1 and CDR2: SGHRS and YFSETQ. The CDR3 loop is CASSVGGGNYNEQFF. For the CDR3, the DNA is TGCGCCAGCAGTGTGGGGGGGGGCAATTACAATGAGCAGTTCTTC.

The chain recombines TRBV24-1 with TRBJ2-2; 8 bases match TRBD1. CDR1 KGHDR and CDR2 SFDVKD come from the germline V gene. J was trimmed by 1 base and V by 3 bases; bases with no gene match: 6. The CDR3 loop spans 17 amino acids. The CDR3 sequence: CATSDRRTGKNTGELFF. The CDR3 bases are TGTGCCACCAGTGATCGTAGGACAGGGAAGAACACCGGGGAGCTGTTTTTT.

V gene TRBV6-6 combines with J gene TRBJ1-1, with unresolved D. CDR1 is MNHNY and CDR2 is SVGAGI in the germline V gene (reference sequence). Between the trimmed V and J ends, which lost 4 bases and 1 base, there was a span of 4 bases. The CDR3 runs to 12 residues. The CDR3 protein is CASSFPNTEAFF. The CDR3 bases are TGTGCCAGCAGTTTCCCGAACACTGAAGCTTTCTTT.

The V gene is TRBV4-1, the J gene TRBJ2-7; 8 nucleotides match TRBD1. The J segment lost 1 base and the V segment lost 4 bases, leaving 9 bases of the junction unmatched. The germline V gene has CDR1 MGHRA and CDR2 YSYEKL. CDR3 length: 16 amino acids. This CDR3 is CASSRGQGSSSYEQYF. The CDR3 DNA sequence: TGCGCCAGCAGCCGAGGACAGGGCTCCTCATCCTACGAGCAGTACTTC.

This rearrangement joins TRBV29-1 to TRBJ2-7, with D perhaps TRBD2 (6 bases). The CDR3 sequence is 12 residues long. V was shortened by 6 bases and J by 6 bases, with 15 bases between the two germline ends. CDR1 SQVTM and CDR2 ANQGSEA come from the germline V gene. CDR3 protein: CSVTGTPAEQYV. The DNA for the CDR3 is TGCAGCGTCACCGGGACTCCGGCCGAGCAGTACGTC.

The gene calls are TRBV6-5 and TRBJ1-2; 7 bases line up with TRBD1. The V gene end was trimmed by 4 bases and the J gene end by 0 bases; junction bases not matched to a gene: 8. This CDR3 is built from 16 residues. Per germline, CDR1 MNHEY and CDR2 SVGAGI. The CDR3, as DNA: TGTGCCAGCAGTTTGCAGGGGGTAAGCCCTAACTATGGCTACACCTTC. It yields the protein CASSLQGVSPNYGYTF.

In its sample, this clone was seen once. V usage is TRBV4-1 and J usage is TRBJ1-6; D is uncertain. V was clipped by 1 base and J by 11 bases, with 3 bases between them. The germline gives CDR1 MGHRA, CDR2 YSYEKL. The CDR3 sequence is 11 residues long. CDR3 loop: CASSQGAPLHF. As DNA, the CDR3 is TGCGCCAGCAGCCAAGGCGCACCCCTCCACTTT.

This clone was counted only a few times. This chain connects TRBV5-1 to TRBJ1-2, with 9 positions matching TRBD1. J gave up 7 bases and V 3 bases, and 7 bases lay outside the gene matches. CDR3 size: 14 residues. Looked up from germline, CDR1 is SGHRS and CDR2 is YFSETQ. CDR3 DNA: TGCGCCAGCAGCTCCCGGGACAGGGTATCTGGCTACACCTTC. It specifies CASSSRDRVSGYTF.

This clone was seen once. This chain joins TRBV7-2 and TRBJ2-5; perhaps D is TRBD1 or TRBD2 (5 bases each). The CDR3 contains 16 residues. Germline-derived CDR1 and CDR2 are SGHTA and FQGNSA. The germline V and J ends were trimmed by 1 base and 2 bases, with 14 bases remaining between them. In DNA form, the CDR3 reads TGTGCCAGCAGCTTAGGCGGTGGGGGAGCTCAAGAGACCCAGTACTTC. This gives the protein CASSLGGGGAQETQYF.